These T cell receptor beta chains were read from a single sample in a study of CD8 T cells in Susac syndrome. TCRdb fed the immunoSEQ multiplex PCR reads into MiXCR, producing one record per CDR3 protein. Of about 430,000 distinct CDR3 sequences in the sample, more than 80% are singletons; the top ten hold about 0.12%. Sequencing used CD8+ T cells from PBMCs. Receptors were obtained from a human donor with multiple sclerosis. Both conserved end residues are part of each CDR3. Each record gives: D gene, V gene, clone size, J gene, CDR3 DNA, CDR3 protein. A D gene is named only where the DNA matches it firmly. Only part of the rows carry a size: once, few, many, or a class if the clone is expanded.

D gene: -; V gene: TRBV29-1; clone size: -; J gene: TRBJ2-7; CDR3 DNA: TGCAGCGTTGAAGTAGGACAGTACGAGCAGTACTTC; CDR3 protein: CSVEVGQYEQYF
D gene: TRBD1; V gene: TRBV27; clone size: -; J gene: TRBJ1-5; CDR3 DNA: TGTGCCAGCAGTTTAACGGGACAGGGGGCCGGTCAGCCCCAGCATTTT; CDR3 protein: CASSLTGQGAGQPQHF
D gene: TRBD1; V gene: TRBV7-8; clone size: -; J gene: TRBJ2-7; CDR3 DNA: TGTGCCAGCAGCCCATGGACAGGGCCAGGGTACGAGCAGTACTTC; CDR3 protein: CASSPWTGPGYEQYF
D gene: TRBD1; V gene: TRBV5-1; clone size: -; J gene: TRBJ1-2; CDR3 DNA: TGCGCCAGCAGCCCTACCACAGGGGACGCTAACTATGGCTACACCTTC; CDR3 protein: CASSPTTGDANYGYTF
D gene: -; V gene: TRBV14; clone size: -; J gene: TRBJ1-5; CDR3 DNA: TGTGCCAGCAGCCAAGGCCCTGGGCGTGCGCCCCAGCATTTT; CDR3 protein: CASSQGPGRAPQHF
D gene: -; V gene: TRBV15; clone size: -; J gene: TRBJ2-2; CDR3 DNA: TGTGCCACCCATGGTAACACCGGGGAGCTGTTTTTT; CDR3 protein: CATHGNTGELFF
D gene: TRBD2; V gene: TRBV20-1; clone size: -; J gene: TRBJ2-2; CDR3 DNA: TGCAGTGCTAGAGATCCAGCGGGAGCCACCGGGGAGCTGTTTTTT; CDR3 protein: CSARDPAGATGELFF
D gene: TRBD2; V gene: TRBV12-3/TRBV12-4; clone size: once; J gene: TRBJ2-1; CDR3 DNA: TGTGCCAGCAGCGCACTAGCGGACTACTCCTACAATGAGCAGTTCTTC; CDR3 protein: CASSALADYSYNEQFF
D gene: -; V gene: TRBV7-9; clone size: -; J gene: TRBJ1-3; CDR3 DNA: TGTGCCACCTTAGGACTACTCTCTGGAAACACCATATATTTT; CDR3 protein: CATLGLLSGNTIYF
D gene: TRBD2; V gene: TRBV25-1; clone size: -; J gene: TRBJ2-1; CDR3 DNA: TGTGCCAGCGGTAGTAAGGGACTAGCGGGAGGATTAGACTCCTACAATGAGCAGTTCTTC; CDR3 protein: CASGSKGLAGGLDSYNEQFF
D gene: TRBD1; V gene: TRBV5-6; clone size: few; J gene: TRBJ2-1; CDR3 DNA: TGTGCCAGCAGCGAAGGGACAGGGATTAATGAGCAGTTCTTC; CDR3 protein: CASSEGTGINEQFF
D gene: TRBD1; V gene: TRBV29-1; clone size: -; J gene: TRBJ1-2; CDR3 DNA: TGCAGCGTCGGACAGGATGTCAACTATGGCTACACCTTC; CDR3 protein: CSVGQDVNYGYTF